Listed here are 31 T cell receptor beta chains from one sample, sequenced in a study of T cell responses to AZD1222 COVID-19 vaccine. TCRdb keeps only in-frame clones here, not all; method: immunoSEQ multiplex PCR. The table lists more than 150,000 clones, around 87% of them singletons. The source was peripheral blood, collected 28 days after the second AZD1222 dose. The source of these receptors is an adult who received the AZD1222 COVID-19 vaccine.

The V and J genes are TRBV4-3 and TRBJ2-1; 7 bases line up with TRBD2. V lost 0 bases and J lost 7; bases outside the gene matches: 12. CDR1 and CDR2 (germline): LGHNA, YSLEER. The CDR3 runs to 17 residues. The CDR3: CASSQEREASRGNEQFF. The CDR3, as DNA: TGCGCCAGCAGCCAAGAACGGGAGGCCTCCCGAGGAAATGAGCAGTTCTTC.

The rearrangement links TRBV30 to TRBJ2-7; D is possibly TRBD2 (6 bases). The CDR3 covers 12 residues. V was cut by 7 bases and J by 6 bases, with 16 bases left in between. Germline loops: CDR1 GTSNPN, CDR2 SVGIG (reference sequence). Written as DNA, the CDR3 is TGTGCCTCCGCTCTGCGGGGCATCGAGCAGTACTTC. Its protein is CASALRGIEQYF.

The chain uses TRBV27 and TRBJ1-1, with 8 bases lining up with TRBD1. After removal of 4 bases from V and 3 bases from J, the junction contained 4 bases not matched to a gene. The CDR3 is made up of 14 amino acids. The germline V gene encodes CDR1 MNHEY and CDR2 SMNVEV (reference sequence). The CDR3 DNA follows: TGTGCCAGCAGTTGGGGACAGGAAGACACTGAAGCTTTCTTT. Translating gives CASSWGQEDTEAFF.

This clone came up once. The chain uses TRBV7-2 and TRBJ2-7; D ambiguous. This CDR3 is 14 amino acids long. CDR1 SGHTA and CDR2 FQGNSA come from the germline V gene. The germline V and J ends were trimmed by 1 base and 3 bases, with 10 bases remaining between them. CDR3 in amino acids: CASSLDRTLYEQYF. The CDR3 DNA is TGTGCCAGCAGCTTAGACAGAACCCTCTACGAGCAGTACTTC.

The rearrangement uses TRBV5-6 and TRBJ1-2; D call uncertain. V was pared by 3 bases and J by 2 bases, with 5 bases between. The CDR3 totals 12 residues. Germline V gives CDR1 SGHDT, CDR2 YYEEEE. The CDR3 DNA follows: TGTGCCAGCAGCTCGTCAAACTATGGCTACACCTTC. As protein: CASSSSNYGYTF.

This chain links TRBV28 with TRBJ1-3; D is unclear. V shed 6 bases and J shed 0 bases, with 9 bases lying between them. This CDR3 has 14 residues. In germline, CDR1 is MDHEN, CDR2 SYDVKM. CDR3 loop: CASSKGNSGNTIYF. The CDR3 DNA is TGTGCCAGCAGCAAGGGAAACTCTGGAAACACCATATATTTT.

This chain joins TRBV30 and TRBJ2-7; TRBD1 is a possible D gene (6 bases). Germline V gene sequence: CDR1 GTSNPN, CDR2 SVGIG (reference sequence). The CDR3 runs 12 residues. Trimming cost V 2 bases and J 2 bases, with 7 bases left between them. CDR3 coding DNA: TGTGCCTGGAGTAAGGGGGCCTACGAGCAGTACTTC. It is translated as CAWSKGAYEQYF. The full variable domain, in which reference TRBV30 and TRBJ2-7 provide the parts outside the CDR3, is SQTIHQWPATLVQPVGSPLSLECTVEGTSNPNLYWYRQAAGRGLQLLFYSVGIGQISSEVPQNLSASRPQDRQFILSSKKLLLSDSGFYLCAWSKGAYEQYFGPGTRLTVT.

A remark on this clone: The same CDR3 arises from other DNA sequences in this sample as well. The chain combines TRBV12-3 or TRBV12-4 with TRBJ2-5; D call uncertain. V lost 3 bases to trimming and J lost 5 bases, with 4 bases between them. The CDR3 loop spans 11 amino acids. The CDR3 loop is CASSFGETQYF. The CDR3 nucleotides are TGTGCCAGCAGTTTTGGGGAGACCCAGTACTTC.

V is TRBV5-6 and J is TRBJ1-5, with unresolved D. Trimming pared 4 bases from V and 0 bases from J, leaving 17 bases between. The length of the CDR3 is 17 residues. In germline, CDR1 is SGHDT, CDR2 YYEEEE. Here the CDR3 DNA reads TGTGCCAGCAGCCAGTTTCTAAGCTCACTTAGCAATCAGCCCCAGCATTTT. It yields the protein CASSQFLSSLSNQPQHF.

The chain combines TRBV11-3 with TRBJ2-2, with a tentative D call TRBD1 (6 bases). The V and J ends lost 1 base and 2 bases respectively, with 20 bases between them. This CDR3 has 19 amino acids. Germline CDR1 reads SGHNT; CDR2 reads YENEEA. The CDR3 coding sequence is TGTGCCAGCAGCTTAGGCGGTCCCGGGACATACACCAACACCGGGGAGCTGTTTTTT. It encodes CASSLGGPGTYTNTGELFF. The whole variable domain, filled in from reference TRBV11-3 and TRBJ2-2, reads EAGVVQSPRYKIIEKKQPVAFWCNPISGHNTLYWYLQNLGQGPELLIRYENEEAVDDSQLPKDRFSAERLKGVDSTLKIQPAELGDSAVYLCASSLGGPGTYTNTGELFFGEGSRLTVL.

The rearrangement links TRBV4-1 to TRBJ2-7; TRBD2 matches at 9 bases. CDR1 is MGHRA, CDR2 YSYEKL, per germline. V shed 3 bases, J shed 6 bases, and the junction held 12 bases outside the gene matches. This CDR3 has 16 amino acids. The CDR3 DNA is TGCGCCAGCAGCCAGGCCCCTTCTGGCGGGAGGGGCGAGCAGTACTTC. This translates into CASSQAPSGGRGEQYF.

The chain recombines TRBV14 with TRBJ1-1; the D gene is possibly TRBD1 (5 bases). The CDR3 extends over 15 amino acids. The germline CDR1 and CDR2 sequences are SGHDN and FVKESK. V was shortened by 1 base and J by 1 base, with 10 bases between the two germline ends. Here the CDR3 reads CASSQVRGQNTEAFF. The DNA of the CDR3 is TGTGCCAGCAGCCAAGTGAGGGGCCAGAACACTGAAGCTTTCTTT. The whole variable domain, remainder taken from reference TRBV14 and TRBJ1-1, is EAGVTQFPSHSVIEKGQTVTLRCDPISGHDNLYWYRRVMGKEIKFLLHFVKESKQDESGMPNNRFLAERTGGTYSTLKVQPAELEDSGVYFCASSQVRGQNTEAFFGQGTRLTVV.

This clone showed up just once. Written as DNA, the CDR3 is TGTGCCAGCAGCGTAGCTACGACAGGGCCCTACGAGCAGTACTTC. Translation: CASSVATTGPYEQYF. The gene calls are TRBV9 and TRBJ2-7; TRBD1 aligns across 7 bases. J gave up 2 bases and V 0 bases, and 5 bases lay outside the gene matches. The CDR3 has 15 residues. Germline CDR1 and CDR2: SGDLS and YYNGEE.

The J gene is TRBJ1-2, the V gene TRBV13; perhaps TRBD1 as D (5 bases). Trimming pared 8 bases from V and 6 bases from J, leaving 28 bases between. Germline-derived CDR1 and CDR2 are PRHDT and FYEKMQ (reference sequence). The CDR3 spans 17 residues. The DNA of the CDR3 is TGTGCCAGCGCCCAGGGCGTAAATGTCGTGGCTGGGGATGGCTACACCTTC. Protein: CASAQGVNVVAGDGYTF.

This chain connects TRBV9 to TRBJ1-6, with D uncertain. V was pared by 3 bases and J by 7 bases, with 14 bases between. The CDR3 runs to 15 residues. Germline V gene lookup returns CDR1 SGDLS and CDR2 YYNGEE. The CDR3 sequence is CASSAGLAGNSPLHF. Written as DNA, the CDR3 is TGTGCCAGCAGCGCCGGACTCGCGGGGAATTCACCCCTCCACTTT.

The chain recombines TRBV3-1 (or the pseudogene TRBV3-2) with TRBJ1-6; maybe TRBD1 (5 bases). In germline, CDR1 is LGHDT, CDR2 YNNKEL (reference sequence). The CDR3 runs to 18 residues. V was cut by 0 bases and J by 0 bases, with 12 bases left in between. DNA of the CDR3: TGTGCCAGCAGCCAAGATCACCCAGGGAGCTCCTATAATTCACCCCTCCACTTT. Residues: CASSQDHPGSSYNSPLHF.

This rearrangement joins TRBV28 to TRBJ2-7; TRBD1 matches at 10 bases. CDR1 is MDHEN and CDR2 is SYDVKM in the germline V gene. V lost 5 bases, J lost 1 base, and 2 bases stayed unmatched. The CDR3 runs 14 residues. Here the CDR3 DNA reads TGTGCCAGCAGTCGACAGGGGGCATCCTACGAGCAGTACTTC. It encodes CASSRQGASYEQYF.

This sequence joins TRBV7-9 and TRBJ2-5, with 9 nucleotides matching TRBD1. The length of the CDR3 is 17 residues. Losses at the gene ends were 4 bases for V and 5 bases for J; bases not matched to a gene: 14. Germline V gene lookup returns CDR1 SEHNR and CDR2 FQNEAQ (reference sequence). This chain's CDR3 is CASSSSGTGITQETQYF. CDR3 DNA: TGTGCCAGCAGCTCCTCCGGGACAGGGATTACTCAGGAGACCCAGTACTTC.

The chain carries TRBV5-6 and TRBJ1-2, with D possibly matching TRBD1 (6 bases). In germline, CDR1 is SGHDT, CDR2 YYEEEE. The CDR3 extends over 14 amino acids. Trimming took off 1 base at V and 8 bases at J, with 15 bases between the two ends. CDR3: CASSLFFQGSGYTF. In nucleotides, the CDR3 is TGTGCCAGCAGCTTGTTTTTTCAGGGGTCAGGCTACACCTTC.

This sequence joins TRBV19 and TRBJ2-3; 10 bases match TRBD2. V was clipped by 8 bases and J by 0 bases; unmatched bases: 5. Germline V CDR1 and CDR2: LNHDA, SQIVND (reference sequence). The length of the CDR3 is 15 residues. The CDR3 protein is CASSGLADSTDTQYF. In DNA, the CDR3 is TGTGCCAGTTCCGGACTAGCGGATAGCACAGATACGCAGTATTTT.

The chain is built from TRBV5-1 and TRBJ2-2; D not certain. This CDR3 has 16 amino acids. The germline V gene has CDR1 SGHRS and CDR2 YFSETQ. Trimming took off 0 bases at V and 5 bases at J, with 14 bases between the two ends. CDR3 amino acids: CASSLEGGSWTGELFF. Here the CDR3 DNA reads TGCGCCAGCAGCTTGGAGGGCGGTAGCTGGACCGGGGAGCTGTTTTTT.

The chain is built from TRBV11-3 and TRBJ2-3; D call uncertain. CDR1 and CDR2 (germline): SGHNT, YENEEA. Trimming cost V 4 bases and J 2 bases, with 10 bases left between them. The CDR3 has 14 amino acids. Written as DNA, the CDR3 is TGTGCCAGCAGCTCTCAAGCGAACACAGATACGCAGTATTTT. It encodes CASSSQANTDTQYF.

This chain joins TRBV29-1 and TRBJ1-1, with TRBD1 as a possible D gene (6 bases). CDR1 SQVTM and CDR2 ANQGSEA come from the germline V gene. This CDR3 has 13 amino acids. Between the trimmed V and J ends, which lost 7 bases and 4 bases, there was a span of 16 bases. The CDR3, as DNA: TGCAGCGGGGGGGCGGACAGAAGCACTGAAGCTTTCTTT. This encodes CSGGADRSTEAFF.

This sequence joins TRBV30 and TRBJ1-3; TRBD1 is a possible D gene (6 bases). Germline V CDR1 and CDR2: GTSNPN, SVGIG (reference sequence). V gave up 3 bases and J gave up 0 bases, with 15 bases separating them. The CDR3 runs 16 residues. CDR3 residues: CAWSTGTPYSGNTIYF. The CDR3 DNA sequence: TGTGCCTGGAGCACCGGGACACCTTACTCTGGAAACACCATATATTTT.

V is TRBV29-1 and J is TRBJ1-1; no firm D call. V lost 3 bases and J 9 bases, leaving 14 bases between the germline ends. The CDR3 is 12 residues long. CDR1 is SQVTM, CDR2 ANQGSEA, per germline. CDR3 sequence reads: CSVDRQVSKAFF. The CDR3 DNA sequence: TGCAGCGTTGATCGGCAGGTATCTAAAGCTTTCTTT.

The chain is built from TRBV7-9 and TRBJ2-6; TRBD2 matches at 7 bases. The length of the CDR3 is 15 residues. Per germline, CDR1 SEHNR and CDR2 FQNEAQ (reference sequence). With V trimmed by 7 bases and J by 0 bases, 3 bases remained unmatched. Written as DNA, the CDR3 is TGTGCCAGCACGGGGGGTCCCTCTGGGGCCAACGTCCTGACTTTC. This sequence encodes CASTGGPSGANVLTF.

Concerning this clone itself: The same CDR3 also results from other DNA sequences found in this sample. V is TRBV18 and J is TRBJ2-5; a possible D gene is TRBD2 (5 bases). CDR1 is KGHSH, CDR2 LQKENI, per germline. V gave up 1 base and J gave up 5 bases, with 14 bases separating them. The CDR3 is 15 residues long. The CDR3, as DNA: TGTGCCAGCTCACCACTGACGGGATCCGGGGAGACCCAGTACTTC. Protein sequence: CASSPLTGSGETQYF.

This chain uses TRBV21-1 with TRBJ1-1. TRBV21-1 has pseudogene status. This CDR3 has 11 amino acids. CDR3 nucleotide sequence: TGTGCCAGCAGCAATGGGTGGGAAGCTTTCTTT. Translating gives CASSNGWEAFF.

This sequence joins TRBV5-1 and TRBJ2-7; D tentatively reads TRBD1 or TRBD2 (5 bases each). V lost 4 bases, J lost 3 bases, and 11 bases lay in between. Germline V gives CDR1 SGHRS, CDR2 YFSETQ. The CDR3 sequence is 13 residues long. The CDR3 loop is CASSLVGDYEQYF. The DNA for the CDR3 is TGCGCCAGCAGCCTAGTGGGGGACTACGAGCAGTACTTC.

V usage is TRBV2 and J usage is TRBJ1-1, with D unclear. This CDR3 spans 13 amino acids. Trimming left V 3 bases short and J 4 bases short, with 9 bases between. Germline loops: CDR1 SNHLY, CDR2 FYNNEI. The CDR3 region is CASSESPSTEAFF. CDR3 DNA: TGTGCCAGCAGTGAGTCGCCCTCCACTGAAGCTTTCTTT.

The chain employs TRBV19 and TRBJ1-4; 11 nucleotides line up with TRBD1. CDR3 length: 16 amino acids. After removal of 5 bases from V and 6 bases from J, the junction contained 8 bases not matched to a gene. Germline V gene sequence: CDR1 LNHDA, CDR2 SQIVND (reference sequence). The CDR3 protein is CASSSPRTGGDEKLFF. The CDR3, as DNA: TGTGCCAGTAGTTCCCCCCGGACAGGGGGCGATGAAAAACTGTTTTTT.